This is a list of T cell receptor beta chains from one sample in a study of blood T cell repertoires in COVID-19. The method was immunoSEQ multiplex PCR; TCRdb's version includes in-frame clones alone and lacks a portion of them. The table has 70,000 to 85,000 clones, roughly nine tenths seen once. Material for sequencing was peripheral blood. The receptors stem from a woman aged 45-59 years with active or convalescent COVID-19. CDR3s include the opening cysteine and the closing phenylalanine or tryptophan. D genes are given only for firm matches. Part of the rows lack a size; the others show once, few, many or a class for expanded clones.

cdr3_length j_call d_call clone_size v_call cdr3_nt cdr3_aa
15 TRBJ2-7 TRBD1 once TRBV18 TGTGCCAGCTCACCAACAGACAGGGGAGGCTACGAGCAGTACTTC CASSPTDRGGYEQYF
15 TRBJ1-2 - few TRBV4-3 TGCGCCAGCAGCCCCGCCATAGGGGTAGACTATGGCTACACCTTC CASSPAIGVDYGYTF
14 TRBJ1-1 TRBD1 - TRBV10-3 TGTGCCATCAGTGAGAACAGGGGGGAGACTGAAGCTTTCTTT CAISENRGETEAFF
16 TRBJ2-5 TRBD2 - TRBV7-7 TGTGCTAGCAGCGCCCAGAGCGGGGGGGTTCAAGAGACCCAGTACTTC CASSAQSGGVQETQYF
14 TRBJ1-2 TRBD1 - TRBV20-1 TGCAGTGCTAGTAGAGGACAGGGGAAATCGGCCTACACCTTC CSASRGQGKSAYTF
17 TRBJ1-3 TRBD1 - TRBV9 TGTGCCAGCAGCGTCGAGTTCCCTGGGACAGTAGGAAACACCATATATTTT CASSVEFPGTVGNTIYF
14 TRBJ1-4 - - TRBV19 TGTGCCAGTAGTCCGCCGGCGGGCACTGGAAAACTGTTTTTT CASSPPAGTGKLFF
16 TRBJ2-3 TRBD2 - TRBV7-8 TGTGCCAGCAGCCAAGTAGCGGGGGGACGCACAGATACGCAGTATTTT CASSQVAGGRTDTQYF
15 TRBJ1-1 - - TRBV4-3 TGCGCCAGCAGCCAAGGGGACACCTTGAACACTGAAGCTTTCTTT CASSQGDTLNTEAFF
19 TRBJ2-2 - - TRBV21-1 TGTGCCAGCAGCAAACGGCATACTCCTCTTCTCAGCGGCACCGGGGAGCTGTTTTTT CASSKRHTPLLSGTGELFF
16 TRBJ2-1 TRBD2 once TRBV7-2 TGTGCCAGCAGCCGGTCGGGGGGGGAGCGATACAATGAGCAGTTCTTC CASSRSGGERYNEQFF
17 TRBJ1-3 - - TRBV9 TGTGCCAGCAGCACCTACCGGGAGACATACTCTGGAAACACCATATATTTT CASSTYRETYSGNTIYF
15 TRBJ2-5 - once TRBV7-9 TGTGCCAGCAGCTTAGACTGGCGGGATGAAGAGACCCAGTACTTC CASSLDWRDEETQYF
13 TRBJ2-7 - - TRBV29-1 TGCAGCGTTAAGATACAGGGTTTTGGCGAGCAGTACTTC CSVKIQGFGEQYF
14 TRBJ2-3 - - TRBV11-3 TGTGCCAGCAGCTATACCGGGGGGCCGGGTACGCAGTATTTT CASSYTGGPGTQYF
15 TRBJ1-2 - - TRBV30 TGTGCCTGGAGTGTACTATCATTAGTGGGCTATGGCTACACCTTC CAWSVLSLVGYGYTF
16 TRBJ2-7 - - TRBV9 TGTGCCAGCAGCGCCCACCCACAGGATAGCTCCTACGAGCAGTACTTC CASSAHPQDSSYEQYF
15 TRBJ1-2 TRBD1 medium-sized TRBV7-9 TGTGCCAGCAGCTTAGCGACCCCCCAGGGGGATGGCTACACCTTC CASSLATPQGDGYTF
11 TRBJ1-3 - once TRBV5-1 TGCGCCAGCGGCGGGGGAAACACCATATATTTT CASGGGNTIYF
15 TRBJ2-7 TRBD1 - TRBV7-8 TGTGCCAGCAGCCGGTCGGGACAGGGTCGCTACGAGCAGTACTTC CASSRSGQGRYEQYF
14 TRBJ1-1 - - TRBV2 TGTGCCAGCAAATCGGAACAGTCCCGCACTGAAGCTTTCTTT CASKSEQSRTEAFF
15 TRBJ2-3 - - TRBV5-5 TGTGCCAGCAGCTTTAACTTCGACTCTTGGGATACGCAGTATTTT CASSFNFDSWDTQYF
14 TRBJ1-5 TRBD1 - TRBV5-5 TGTGCCAGCAGCCCTTGGACAGGGGATCAGCCCCAGCATTTT CASSPWTGDQPQHF
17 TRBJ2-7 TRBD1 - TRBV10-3 TGTGCCATCACTTCAGAGTGGGAGACAGGGGGAGGCTACGAGCAGTACTTC CAITSEWETGGGYEQYF
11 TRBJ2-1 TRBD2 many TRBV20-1 TGCAGTGCCACTAGCGGGCATGAGCAGTTCTTC CSATSGHEQFF
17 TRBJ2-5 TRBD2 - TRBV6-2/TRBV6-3 TGTGCCAGCAGTCCACCCTCACTAGCGGGGGTCCAAGAGACCCAGTACTTC CASSPPSLAGVQETQYF
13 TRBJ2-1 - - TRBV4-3 TGCGCCAGCAGCCACGTAATCGACAATGAGCAGTTCTTC CASSHVIDNEQFF
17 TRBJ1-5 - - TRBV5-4 TGTGCCAGCAGCTTGGGGCCCCCAGGCTCTAGCAATCAGCCCCAGCATTTT CASSLGPPGSSNQPQHF
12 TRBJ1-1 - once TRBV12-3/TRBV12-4 TGTGCCAGCAGTTTGGGGGGTAATGAAGCTTTCTTT CASSLGGNEAFF
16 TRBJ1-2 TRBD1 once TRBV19 TGTGCCAGCGTACGCCGAAACACAGGGGGCTGGGATGGCTACACCTTC CASVRRNTGGWDGYTF
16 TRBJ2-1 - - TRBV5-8 TGTGCCAGCAGCCCCAGGGGCCGCTCGTCCTCCCATGAGCAGTTCTTC CASSPRGRSSSHEQFF
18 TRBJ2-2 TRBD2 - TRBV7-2 TGTGCCAGCAGCTTACAGGGGATGCGGGGGGGCATGACCGGGGAGCTGTTTTTT CASSLQGMRGGMTGELFF
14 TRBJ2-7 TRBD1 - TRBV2 TGTGCCAGCAGTGACAGGGGGAGCTCCTACGAGCAGTACTTC CASSDRGSSYEQYF